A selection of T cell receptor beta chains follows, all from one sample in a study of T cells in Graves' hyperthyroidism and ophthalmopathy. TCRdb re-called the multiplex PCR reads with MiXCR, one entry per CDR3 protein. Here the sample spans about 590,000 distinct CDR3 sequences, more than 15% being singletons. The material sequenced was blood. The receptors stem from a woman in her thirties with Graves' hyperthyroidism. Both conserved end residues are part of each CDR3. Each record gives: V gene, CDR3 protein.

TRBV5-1 CVSSLGREPPLHF
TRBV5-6 CASSFSTEQFF
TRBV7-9 CASSLALAGAREQYF
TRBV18 CASSPAGTSGNNEQFF
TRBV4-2 CASSQDYGRATDTQYF
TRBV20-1 CSARDTGQGRNYGYTF
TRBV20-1 CSAREVAGTSGTHEQFF
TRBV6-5 CASSYSRGHSGANVLTF
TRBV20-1 CSARRMHGEGTDTQYF
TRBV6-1 CASSDLRQSPYEQYF
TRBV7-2 CASSLDSGSLPYEQYF
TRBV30 CAWSPGQGNSPLHF
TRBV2 CASSAQLSDTQYF
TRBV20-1 CSAVRGPETQYF
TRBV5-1 CASSPILTTSGSYEQYF
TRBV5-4 CASSRTGTEQFF
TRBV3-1 CASSPGQGHQPQHF
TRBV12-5 CASGDRENTEAFF
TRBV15 CATSRGRTGKCNEQFF
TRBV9 CASSVGVQANTGELFF
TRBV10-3 CAIRLGLSTDTQYF
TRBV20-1 CSARDASGRGRNEQFF
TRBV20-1 CSARDLREYNEQFF
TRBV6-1 CASSGELFMNTEAFF
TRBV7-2 CASSLETGGTDTQYF
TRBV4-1 CASSQYTEAFF
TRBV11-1 CASTALLRWNYEQYF
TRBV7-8 CASSLAGGWGGALGGEATDTQYF
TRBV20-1 CSARGGGYTGELFF
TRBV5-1 CASSLAQRGNTEAFF
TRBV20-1 CSAVTSPISYEQYF
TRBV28 CASIRPGGEGYQPQHF
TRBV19 CASSVTYGYTF
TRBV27 CASAQGDTIYF
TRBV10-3 CAISGDHEQYF
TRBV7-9 CASSLSQGVKEKLFF
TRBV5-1 CASSPGTARSYNSPLHF
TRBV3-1 CASSPSAAGKGTPETQYF
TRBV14 CASSQNSNTEAFF
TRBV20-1 CSADDSQGNEQYF
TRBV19 CASQGLYNEQFF
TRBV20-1 CSARDSLNLAKNIQYF
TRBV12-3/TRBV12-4 CASSEIRSGELFF
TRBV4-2 CASSRLADRETQYF
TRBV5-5 CASSFHQETQYF
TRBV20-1 CSAPERGGQANYGYTF
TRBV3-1 CASSQGHRDTYGYTF
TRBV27 CASSFSGLAGGFMDTGELFF
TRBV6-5 CASSYGPAAGGRDEQYF
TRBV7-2 CASSFGLGNYNEQFF
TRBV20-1 CSASRGSVNEQFF
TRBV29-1 CSVGRDSYEQYF
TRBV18 CASSPPGLAGSYEQYF
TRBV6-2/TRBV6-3 CASSRDHSWGEQFF
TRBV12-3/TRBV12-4 CASSLKALGELFF